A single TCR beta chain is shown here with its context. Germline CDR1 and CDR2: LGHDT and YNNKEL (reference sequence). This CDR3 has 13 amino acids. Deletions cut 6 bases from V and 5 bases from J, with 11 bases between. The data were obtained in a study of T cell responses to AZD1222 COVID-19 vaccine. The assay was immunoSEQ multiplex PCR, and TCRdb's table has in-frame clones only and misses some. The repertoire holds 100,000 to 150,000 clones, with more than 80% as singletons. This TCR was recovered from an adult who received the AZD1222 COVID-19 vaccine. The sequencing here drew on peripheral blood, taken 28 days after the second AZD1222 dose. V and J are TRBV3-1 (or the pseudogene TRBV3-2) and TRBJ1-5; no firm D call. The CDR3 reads CASSSTAYQPQHF. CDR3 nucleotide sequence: TGTGCCAGCAGTTCTACAGCCTATCAGCCCCAGCATTTT.